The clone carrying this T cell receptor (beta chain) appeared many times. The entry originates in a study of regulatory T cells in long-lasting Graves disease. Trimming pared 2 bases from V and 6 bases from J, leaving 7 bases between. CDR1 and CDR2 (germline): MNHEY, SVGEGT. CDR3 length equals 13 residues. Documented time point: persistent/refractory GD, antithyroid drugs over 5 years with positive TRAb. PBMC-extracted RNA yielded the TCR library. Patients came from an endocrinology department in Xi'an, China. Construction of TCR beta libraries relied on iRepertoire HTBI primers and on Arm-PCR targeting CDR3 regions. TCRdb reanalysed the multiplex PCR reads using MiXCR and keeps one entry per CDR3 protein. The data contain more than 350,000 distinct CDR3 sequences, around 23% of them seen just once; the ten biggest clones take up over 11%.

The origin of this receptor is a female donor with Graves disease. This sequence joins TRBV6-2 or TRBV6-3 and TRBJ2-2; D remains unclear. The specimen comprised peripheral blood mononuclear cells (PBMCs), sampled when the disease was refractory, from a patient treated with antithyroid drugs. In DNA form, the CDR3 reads TGTGCCAGCAGTTACATATCTTCCGGGGAGCTGTTTTTT. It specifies CASSYISSGELFF.